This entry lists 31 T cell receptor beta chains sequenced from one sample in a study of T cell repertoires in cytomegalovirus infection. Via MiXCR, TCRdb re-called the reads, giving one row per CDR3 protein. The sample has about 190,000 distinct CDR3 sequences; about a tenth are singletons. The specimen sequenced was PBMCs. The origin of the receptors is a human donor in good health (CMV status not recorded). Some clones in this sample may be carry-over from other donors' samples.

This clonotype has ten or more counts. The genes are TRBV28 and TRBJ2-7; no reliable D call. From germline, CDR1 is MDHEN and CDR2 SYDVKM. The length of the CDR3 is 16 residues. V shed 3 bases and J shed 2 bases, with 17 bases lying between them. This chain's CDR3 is CASSLGPSSNTYEQYF. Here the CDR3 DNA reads TGTGCCAGCAGTTTGGGTCCCTCCAGCAATACCTACGAGCAGTACTTC.

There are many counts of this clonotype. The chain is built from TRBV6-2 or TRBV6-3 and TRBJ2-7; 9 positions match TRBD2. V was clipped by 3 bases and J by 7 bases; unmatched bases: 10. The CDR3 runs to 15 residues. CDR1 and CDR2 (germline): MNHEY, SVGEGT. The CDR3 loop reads CASSYRSGLAFEQYF. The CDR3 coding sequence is TGTGCCAGCAGTTATCGTTCGGGACTAGCTTTTGAGCAGTACTTC.

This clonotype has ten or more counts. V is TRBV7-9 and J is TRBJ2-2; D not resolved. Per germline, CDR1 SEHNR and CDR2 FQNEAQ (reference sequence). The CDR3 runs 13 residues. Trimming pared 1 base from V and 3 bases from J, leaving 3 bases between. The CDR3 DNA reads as TGTGCCAGCAGCTTAGAGTACACCGGGGAGCTGTTTTTT. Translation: CASSLEYTGELFF. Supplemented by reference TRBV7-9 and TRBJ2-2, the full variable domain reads DTGVSQNPRHKITKRGQNVTFRCDPISEHNRLYWYRQTLGQGPEFLTYFQNEAQLEKSRLLSDRFSAERPKGSFSTLEIQRTEQGDSAMYLCASSLEYTGELFFGEGSRLTVL.

The CDR3 DNA sequence: TGCAGTGCTATAAGTCAGATGTGGAACACTGAAGCTTTCTTT. Encoded protein: CSAISQMWNTEAFF. V usage is TRBV20-1 and J usage is TRBJ1-1; no clear D. Trimming took off 4 bases at V and 1 base at J, with 13 bases between the two ends. Germline V CDR1 and CDR2: DFQATT, SNEGSKA (reference sequence). The CDR3 spans 14 residues.

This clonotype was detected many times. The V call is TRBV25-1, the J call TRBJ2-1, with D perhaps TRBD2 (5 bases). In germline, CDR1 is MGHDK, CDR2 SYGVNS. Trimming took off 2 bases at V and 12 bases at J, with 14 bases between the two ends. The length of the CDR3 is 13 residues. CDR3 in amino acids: CASSEQSPRGQFF. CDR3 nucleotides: TGTGCCAGCAGTGAACAGTCCCCCCGGGGGCAGTTCTTC.

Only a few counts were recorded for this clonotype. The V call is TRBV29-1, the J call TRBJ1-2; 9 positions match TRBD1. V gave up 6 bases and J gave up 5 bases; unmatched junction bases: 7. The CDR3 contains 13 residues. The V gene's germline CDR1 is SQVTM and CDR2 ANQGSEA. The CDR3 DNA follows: TGCAGCGTGAGTGAACAGGGGGCGTATGGCTACACCTTC. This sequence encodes CSVSEQGAYGYTF.

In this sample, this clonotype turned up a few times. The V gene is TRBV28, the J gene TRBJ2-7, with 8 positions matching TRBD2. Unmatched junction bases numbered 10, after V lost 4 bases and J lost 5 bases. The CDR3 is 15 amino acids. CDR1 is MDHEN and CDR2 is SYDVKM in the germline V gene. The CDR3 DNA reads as TGTGCCAGCAGTTCACCGGGACTAGTATCCCACGAGCAGTACTTC. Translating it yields CASSSPGLVSHEQYF.

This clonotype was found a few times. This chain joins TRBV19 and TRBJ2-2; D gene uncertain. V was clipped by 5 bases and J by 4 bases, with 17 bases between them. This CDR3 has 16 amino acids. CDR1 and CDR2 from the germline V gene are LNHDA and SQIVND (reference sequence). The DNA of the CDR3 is TGTGCCAGTAGTTACCCCCCAACGCAACGCACCGGGGAGCTGTTTTTT. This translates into CASSYPPTQRTGELFF.

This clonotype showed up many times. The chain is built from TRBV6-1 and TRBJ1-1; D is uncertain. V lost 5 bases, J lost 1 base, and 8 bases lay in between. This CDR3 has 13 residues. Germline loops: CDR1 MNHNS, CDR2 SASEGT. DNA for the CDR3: TGTGCCAGCAGTAACAACTGGAACACTGAAGCTTTCTTT. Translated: CASSNNWNTEAFF.

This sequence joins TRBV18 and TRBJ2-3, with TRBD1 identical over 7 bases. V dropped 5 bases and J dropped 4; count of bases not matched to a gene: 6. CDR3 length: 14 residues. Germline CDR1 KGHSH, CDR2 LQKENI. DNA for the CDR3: TGTGCCAGCTCATCGAACAGGGGTCCAGATACGCAGTATTTT. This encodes CASSSNRGPDTQYF.

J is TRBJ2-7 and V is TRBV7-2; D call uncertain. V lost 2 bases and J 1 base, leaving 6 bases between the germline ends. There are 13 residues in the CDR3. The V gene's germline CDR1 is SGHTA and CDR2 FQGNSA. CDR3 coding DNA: TGTGCCAGCAGCTTACACCGGTCCTACGAGCAGTACTTC. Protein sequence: CASSLHRSYEQYF.

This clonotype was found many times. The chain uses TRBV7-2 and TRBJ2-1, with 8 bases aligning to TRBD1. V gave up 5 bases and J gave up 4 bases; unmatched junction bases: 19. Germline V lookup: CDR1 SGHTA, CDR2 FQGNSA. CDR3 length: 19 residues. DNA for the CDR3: TGTGCCAGCAGCCCTAGAGGCCAGACAGGGGCCGCCGCTTACAATGAGCAGTTCTTC. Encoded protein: CASSPRGQTGAAAYNEQFF.

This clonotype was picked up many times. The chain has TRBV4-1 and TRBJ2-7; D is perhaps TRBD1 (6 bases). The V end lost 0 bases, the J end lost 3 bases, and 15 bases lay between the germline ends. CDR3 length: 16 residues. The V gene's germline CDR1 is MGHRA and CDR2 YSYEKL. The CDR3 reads CASSQDRDRRNYEQYF. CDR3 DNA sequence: TGCGCCAGCAGCCAAGATAGAGACAGGAGAAACTACGAGCAGTACTTC.

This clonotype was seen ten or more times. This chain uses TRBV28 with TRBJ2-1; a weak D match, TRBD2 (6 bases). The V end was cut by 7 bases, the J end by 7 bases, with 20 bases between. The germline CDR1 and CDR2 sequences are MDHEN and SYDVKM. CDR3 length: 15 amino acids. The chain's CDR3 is CASIQGPGLINEQFF. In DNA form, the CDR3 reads TGTGCCAGCATCCAGGGCCCGGGACTTATAAATGAGCAGTTCTTC.

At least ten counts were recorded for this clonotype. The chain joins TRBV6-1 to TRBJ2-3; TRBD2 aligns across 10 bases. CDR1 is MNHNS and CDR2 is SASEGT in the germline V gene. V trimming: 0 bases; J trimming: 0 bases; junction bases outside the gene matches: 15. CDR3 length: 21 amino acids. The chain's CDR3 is CASSEAIIGKASGGSTDTQYF. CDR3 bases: TGTGCCAGCAGTGAAGCAATAATCGGAAAGGCTAGCGGGGGAAGCACAGATACGCAGTATTTT.

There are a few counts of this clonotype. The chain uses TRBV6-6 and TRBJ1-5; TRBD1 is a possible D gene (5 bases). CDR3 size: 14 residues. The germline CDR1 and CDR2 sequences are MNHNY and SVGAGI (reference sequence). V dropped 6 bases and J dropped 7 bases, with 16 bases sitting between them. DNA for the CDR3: TGTGCCAGCAGGGGGGGAGAGGTTTGGCAGCCCCAGCATTTT. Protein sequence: CASRGGEVWQPQHF.

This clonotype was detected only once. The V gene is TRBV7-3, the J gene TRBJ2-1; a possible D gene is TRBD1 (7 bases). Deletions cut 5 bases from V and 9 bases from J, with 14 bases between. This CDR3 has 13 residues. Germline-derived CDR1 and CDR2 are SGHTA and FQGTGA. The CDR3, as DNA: TGTGCCAGCAGCCCCCGACAGGGAGGTGAGCAGTTCTTC. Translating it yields CASSPRQGGEQFF.

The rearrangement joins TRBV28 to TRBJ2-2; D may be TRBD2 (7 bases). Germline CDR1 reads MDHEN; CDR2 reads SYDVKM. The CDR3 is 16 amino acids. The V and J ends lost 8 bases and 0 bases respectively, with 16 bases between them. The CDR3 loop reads CASLTPGGPNTGELFF. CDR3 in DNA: TGTGCCAGCCTAACGCCGGGGGGCCCGAACACCGGGGAGCTGTTTTTT.

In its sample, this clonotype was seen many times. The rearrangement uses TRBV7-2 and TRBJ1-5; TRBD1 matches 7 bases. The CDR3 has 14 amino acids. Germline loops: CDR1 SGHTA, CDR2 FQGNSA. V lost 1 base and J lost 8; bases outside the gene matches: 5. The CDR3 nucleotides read TGTGCCAGCAGCTTAGAGAGGGGGCTGAAGCCCCAGCATTTT. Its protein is CASSLERGLKPQHF.

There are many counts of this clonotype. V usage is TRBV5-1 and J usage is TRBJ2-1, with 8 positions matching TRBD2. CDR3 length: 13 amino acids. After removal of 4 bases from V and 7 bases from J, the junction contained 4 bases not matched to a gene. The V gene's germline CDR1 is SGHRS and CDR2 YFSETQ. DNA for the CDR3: TGCGCCAGCAGCCTACTAGCGGTGAATGAGCAGTTCTTC. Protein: CASSLLAVNEQFF.

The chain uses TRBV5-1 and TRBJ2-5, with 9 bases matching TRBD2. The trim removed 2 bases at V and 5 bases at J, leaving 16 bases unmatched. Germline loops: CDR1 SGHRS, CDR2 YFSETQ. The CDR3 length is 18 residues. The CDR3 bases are TGCGCCAGCAGCTTCGGACAAGGGAGCGGGGGGCCTCAGGAGACCCAGTACTTC. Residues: CASSFGQGSGGPQETQYF.

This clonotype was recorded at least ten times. The CDR3 DNA reads TGTGCCAGCAGCCCCCCTACGGCTAGCGGCAACGAGCAGTACTTC. Protein sequence: CASSPPTASGNEQYF. The chain combines TRBV28 with TRBJ2-7; 7 bases align to TRBD2. The CDR3 is 15 residues long. Losses at the gene ends were 6 bases for V and 5 bases for J; bases not matched to a gene: 13. Germline V gene data show CDR1 as MDHEN and CDR2 as SYDVKM. Full variable domain (remainder filled in from reference TRBV28 and TRBJ2-7): DVKVTQSSRYLVKRTGEKVFLECVQDMDHENMFWYRQDPGLGLRLIYFSYDVKMKEKGDIPEGYSVSREKKERFSLILESASTNQTSMYLCASSPPTASGNEQYFGPGTRLTVT.

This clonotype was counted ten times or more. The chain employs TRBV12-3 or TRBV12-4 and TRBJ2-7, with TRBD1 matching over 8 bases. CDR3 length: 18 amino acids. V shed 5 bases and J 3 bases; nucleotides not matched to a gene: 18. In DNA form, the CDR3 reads TGTGCCAGCAGTCCCGGGACAGGAGTTGTAACTGGGTACTACGAGCAGTACTTC. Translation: CASSPGTGVVTGYYEQYF.

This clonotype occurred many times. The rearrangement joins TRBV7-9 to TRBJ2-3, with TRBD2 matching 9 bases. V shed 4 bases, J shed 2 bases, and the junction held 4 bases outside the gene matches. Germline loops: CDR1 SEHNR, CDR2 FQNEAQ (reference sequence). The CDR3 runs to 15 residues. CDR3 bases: TGTGCCAGCAGCTGGGGACTAGCAGACACAGATACGCAGTATTTT. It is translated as CASSWGLADTDTQYF.

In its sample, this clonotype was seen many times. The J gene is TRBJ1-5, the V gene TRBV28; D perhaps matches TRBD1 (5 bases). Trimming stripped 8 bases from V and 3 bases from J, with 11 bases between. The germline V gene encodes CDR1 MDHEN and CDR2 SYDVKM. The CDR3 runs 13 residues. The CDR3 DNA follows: TGTGCCAGCCACGGGGGTATCAATCAGCCCCAGCATTTT. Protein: CASHGGINQPQHF. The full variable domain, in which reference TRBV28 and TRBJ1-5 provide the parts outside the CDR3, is DVKVTQSSRYLVKRTGEKVFLECVQDMDHENMFWYRQDPGLGLRLIYFSYDVKMKEKGDIPEGYSVSREKKERFSLILESASTNQTSMYLCASHGGINQPQHFGDGTRLSIL.

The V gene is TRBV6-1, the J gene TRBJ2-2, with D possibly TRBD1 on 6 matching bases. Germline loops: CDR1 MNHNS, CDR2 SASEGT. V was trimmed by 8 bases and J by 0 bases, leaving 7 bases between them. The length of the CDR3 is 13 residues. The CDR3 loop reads CASRTANTGELFF. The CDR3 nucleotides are TGTGCCAGCCGGACAGCGAACACCGGGGAGCTGTTTTTT.

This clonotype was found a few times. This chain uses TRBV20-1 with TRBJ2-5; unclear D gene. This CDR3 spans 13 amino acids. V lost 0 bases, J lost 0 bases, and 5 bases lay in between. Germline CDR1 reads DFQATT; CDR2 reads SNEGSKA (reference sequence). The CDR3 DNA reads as TGCAGTGCTAGAGATGCACACCAAGAGACCCAGTACTTC. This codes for CSARDAHQETQYF.

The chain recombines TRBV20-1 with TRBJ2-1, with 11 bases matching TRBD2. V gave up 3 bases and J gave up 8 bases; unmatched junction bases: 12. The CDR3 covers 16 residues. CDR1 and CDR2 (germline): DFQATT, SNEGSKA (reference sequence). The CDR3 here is CSASPAASGRIDEQFF. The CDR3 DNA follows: TGCAGTGCTAGCCCAGCGGCTAGCGGGAGGATCGATGAGCAGTTCTTC.

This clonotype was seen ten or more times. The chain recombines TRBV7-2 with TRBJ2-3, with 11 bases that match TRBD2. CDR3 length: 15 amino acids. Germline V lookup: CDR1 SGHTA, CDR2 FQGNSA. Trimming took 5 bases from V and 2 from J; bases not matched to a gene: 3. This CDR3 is CASSPSGGPTDTQYF. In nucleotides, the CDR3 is TGTGCCAGCAGCCCTAGCGGGGGGCCCACAGATACGCAGTATTTT.

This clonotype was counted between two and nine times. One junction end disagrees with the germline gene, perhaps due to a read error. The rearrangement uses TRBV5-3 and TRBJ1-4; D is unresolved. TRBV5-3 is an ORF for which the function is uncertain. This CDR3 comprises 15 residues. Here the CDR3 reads CASSYGRIRDEKLFF. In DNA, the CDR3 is TGTGCCAGCAGCTATGGACGGATTCGGGATGAAAAACTGTTTTTT.

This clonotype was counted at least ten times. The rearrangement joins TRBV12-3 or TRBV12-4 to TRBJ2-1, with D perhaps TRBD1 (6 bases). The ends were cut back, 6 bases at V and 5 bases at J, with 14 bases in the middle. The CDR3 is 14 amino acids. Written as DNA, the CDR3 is TGTGCCAGCAGCCTGGACAGAACAAACAATGAGCAGTTCTTC. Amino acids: CASSLDRTNNEQFF.